Following are 5 T cell receptor beta chains from one sample sequenced in a study of blood T cell repertoires in COVID-19 (TCRdb year 2020). Receptor libraries were prepared by the immunoSEQ multiplex PCR assay. The immuneACCESS repertoire file appears here via TCRdb, limited to in-frame rearrangements. These files lack a portion of the clones; in checked studies, under half of the deficit traces to unresolved V genes, and the cause of the others is not known. The sample table records about 140,000 clones; about four fifths of these occur just once. The ten most abundant clones make up approximately 3.5% of the sample. Sequenced: peripheral blood. The origin of the receptors is a man aged 65-85 years who had recovered from COVID-19.

This chain joins TRBV9 and TRBJ2-2; no definite D call. Per the germline V gene, CDR1 is SGDLS and CDR2 is YYNGEE. The CDR3 has 14 amino acids. Trimming cost V 2 bases and J 5 bases, with 10 bases left between them. CDR3 DNA sequence: TGTGCCAGCAGCGTGAGGCACGAGACCGGGGAGCTGTTTTTT. Translated, it gives CASSVRHETGELFF.

This sequence joins TRBV27 and TRBJ2-7; 7 bases are shared with TRBD2. The CDR3 totals 15 residues. The V and J ends lost 6 bases and 4 bases, in that order; junction bases with no gene match: 12. Germline CDR1 and CDR2: MNHEY and SMNVEV (reference sequence). The CDR3 coding sequence is TGTGCCAGCAGCGTATATGGGGGGGACTTATACGAGCAGTACTTC. Translated: CASSVYGGDLYEQYF.

This chain connects TRBV15 to TRBJ2-2; D is perhaps TRBD1 (5 bases). The CDR3 sequence is 14 residues long. V was cut by 1 base and J by 4 bases, with 7 bases left in between. The germline gives CDR1 LNHNV, CDR2 YYDKDF (reference sequence). The CDR3 nucleotides are TGTGCCACCAGCAGAGGAAGGGGCACCGGGGAGCTGTTTTTT. Translating it yields CATSRGRGTGELFF.

The genes are TRBV6-2 or TRBV6-3 and TRBJ2-3, with D unresolved. The CDR3 is 15 amino acids. V lost 4 bases to trimming and J lost 0 bases, with 11 bases between them. From germline, CDR1 is MNHEY and CDR2 SVGEGT. The CDR3 DNA reads as TGTGCCAGCAGTTCACAACAGAGAAGCACAGATACGCAGTATTTT. Translated: CASSSQQRSTDTQYF.

V usage is TRBV30 and J usage is TRBJ2-1; possibly TRBD2 for D (6 bases). The ends were cut back, 0 bases at V and 8 bases at J, with 11 bases in the middle. Germline V gene lookup returns CDR1 GTSNPN and CDR2 SVGIG (reference sequence). The CDR3 is made up of 13 amino acids. The CDR3 DNA reads as TGTGCCTGGAGTGTAACCGGGGGTGATGAGCAGTTCTTC. It translates to CAWSVTGGDEQFF.